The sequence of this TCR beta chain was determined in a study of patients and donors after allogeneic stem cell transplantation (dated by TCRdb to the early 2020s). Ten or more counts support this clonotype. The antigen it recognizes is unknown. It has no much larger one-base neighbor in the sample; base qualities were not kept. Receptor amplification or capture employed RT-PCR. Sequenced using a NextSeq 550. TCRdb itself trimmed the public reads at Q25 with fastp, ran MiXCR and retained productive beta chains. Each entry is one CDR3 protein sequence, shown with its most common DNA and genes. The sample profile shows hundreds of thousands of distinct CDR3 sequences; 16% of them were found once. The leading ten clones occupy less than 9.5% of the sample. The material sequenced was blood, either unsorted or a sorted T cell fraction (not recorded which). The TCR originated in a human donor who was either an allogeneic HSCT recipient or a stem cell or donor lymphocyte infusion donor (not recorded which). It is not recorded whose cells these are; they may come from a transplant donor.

The DNA is as follows: TGTGCCAGCAGCTTCCGACGGGACACTGAAGCTTTCTTT. Translated, this gives CASSFRRDTEAFF. The rearrangement joined TRBV12-3 or TRBV12-4 to TRBJ1-1; the D gene assignment is ambiguous. V gives up 6 bases and J gives up 3 bases, and the segment between their germline ends measures 11 bases. From its cysteine to its phenylalanine, the CDR3 spans 13 amino acids. Only the CDR3 portion is preserved as DNA: 39 bases, with reading frame beginning at the first base.